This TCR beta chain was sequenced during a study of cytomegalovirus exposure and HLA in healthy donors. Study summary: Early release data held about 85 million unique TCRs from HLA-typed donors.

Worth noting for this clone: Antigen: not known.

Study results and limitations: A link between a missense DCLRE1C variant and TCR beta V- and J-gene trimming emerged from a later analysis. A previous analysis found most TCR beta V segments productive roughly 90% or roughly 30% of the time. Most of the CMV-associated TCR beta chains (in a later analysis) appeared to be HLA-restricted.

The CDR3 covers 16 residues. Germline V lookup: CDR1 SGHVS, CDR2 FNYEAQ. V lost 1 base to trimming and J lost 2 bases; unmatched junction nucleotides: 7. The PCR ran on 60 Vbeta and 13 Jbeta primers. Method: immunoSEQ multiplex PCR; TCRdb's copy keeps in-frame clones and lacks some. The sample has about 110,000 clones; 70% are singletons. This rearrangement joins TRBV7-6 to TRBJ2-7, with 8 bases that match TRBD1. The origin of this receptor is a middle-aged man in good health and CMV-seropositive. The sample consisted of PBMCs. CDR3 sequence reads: CASSLVSRTGTYEQYF. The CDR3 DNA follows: TGTGCCAGCAGCTTAGTCTCGCGGACAGGGACCTACGAGCAGTACTTC. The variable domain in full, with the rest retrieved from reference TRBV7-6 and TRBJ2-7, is GAGVSQSPRYKVTKRGQDVALRCDPISGHVSLYWYRQALGQGPEFLTYFNYEAQQDKSGLPNDRFSAERPEGSISTLTIQRTEQRDSAMYRCASSLVSRTGTYEQYFGPGTRLTVT.